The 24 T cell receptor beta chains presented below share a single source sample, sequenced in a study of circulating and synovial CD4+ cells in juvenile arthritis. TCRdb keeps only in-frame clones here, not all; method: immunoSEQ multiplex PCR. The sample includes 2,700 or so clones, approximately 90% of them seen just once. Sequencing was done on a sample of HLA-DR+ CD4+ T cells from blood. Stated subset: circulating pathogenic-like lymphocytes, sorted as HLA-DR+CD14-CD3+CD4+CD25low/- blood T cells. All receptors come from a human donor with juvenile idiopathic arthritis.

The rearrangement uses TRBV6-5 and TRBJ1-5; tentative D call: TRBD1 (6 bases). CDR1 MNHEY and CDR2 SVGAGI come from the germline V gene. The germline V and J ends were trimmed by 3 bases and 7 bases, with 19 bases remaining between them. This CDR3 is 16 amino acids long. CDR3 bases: TGTGCCAGCAGTTATTGGCCCCGACAGGCTGGACAGCCCCAGCATTTT. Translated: CASSYWPRQAGQPQHF.

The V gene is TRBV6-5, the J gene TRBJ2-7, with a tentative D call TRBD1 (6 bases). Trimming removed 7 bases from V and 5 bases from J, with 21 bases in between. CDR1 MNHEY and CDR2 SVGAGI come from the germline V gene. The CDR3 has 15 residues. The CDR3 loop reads CASTQGRNAFHEQYF. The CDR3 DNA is TGTGCCAGCACACAGGGCCGAAATGCCTTCCACGAGCAGTACTTC.

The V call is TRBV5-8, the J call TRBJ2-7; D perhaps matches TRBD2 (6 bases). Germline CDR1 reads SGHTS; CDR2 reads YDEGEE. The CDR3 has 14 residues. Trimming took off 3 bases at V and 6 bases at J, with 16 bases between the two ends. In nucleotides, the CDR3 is TGTGCCAGCAGCTGGGGGGTTTTGCTATCCGAGCAGTACGTC. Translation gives CASSWGVLLSEQYV.

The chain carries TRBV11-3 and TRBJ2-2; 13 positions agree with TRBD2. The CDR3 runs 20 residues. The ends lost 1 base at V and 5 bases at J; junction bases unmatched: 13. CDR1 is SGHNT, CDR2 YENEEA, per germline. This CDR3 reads CASSLVTIRGLAGNTGELFF. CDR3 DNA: TGTGCCAGCAGCTTAGTGACGATTCGGGGACTAGCGGGAAATACCGGGGAGCTGTTTTTT.

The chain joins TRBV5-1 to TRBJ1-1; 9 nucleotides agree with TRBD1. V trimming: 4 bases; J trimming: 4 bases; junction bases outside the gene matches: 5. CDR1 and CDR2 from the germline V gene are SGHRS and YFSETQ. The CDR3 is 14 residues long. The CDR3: CASSEGQGGTEAFF. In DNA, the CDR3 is TGCGCCAGCAGCGAGGGACAGGGAGGCACTGAAGCTTTCTTT.

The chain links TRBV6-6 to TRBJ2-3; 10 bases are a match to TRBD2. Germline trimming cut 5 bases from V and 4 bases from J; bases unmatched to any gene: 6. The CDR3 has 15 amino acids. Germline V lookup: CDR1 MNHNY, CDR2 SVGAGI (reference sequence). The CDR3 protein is CASSPPSGRPDTQYF. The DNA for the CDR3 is TGTGCCAGCAGTCCCCCTAGCGGGAGACCAGATACGCAGTATTTT.

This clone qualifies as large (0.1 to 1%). The CDR3 spells CASSPGLERGTEAFF. The CDR3 coding sequence is TGTGCCAGCTCACCGGGACTGGAGCGAGGCACTGAAGCTTTCTTT. The chain couples TRBV18 to TRBJ1-1; a weak D match, TRBD1 (5 bases). Trimming removed 3 bases from V and 4 bases from J, with 15 bases in between. There are 15 residues in the CDR3. Looked up from germline, CDR1 is KGHSH and CDR2 is LQKENI.

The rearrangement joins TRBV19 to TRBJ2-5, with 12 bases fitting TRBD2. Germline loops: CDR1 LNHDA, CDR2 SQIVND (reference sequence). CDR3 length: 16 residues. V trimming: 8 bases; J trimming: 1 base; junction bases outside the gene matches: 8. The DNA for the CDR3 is TGTGCCAGTGGTTACGGACTAGCGGGATCCCAAGAGACCCAGTACTTC. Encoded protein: CASGYGLAGSQETQYF. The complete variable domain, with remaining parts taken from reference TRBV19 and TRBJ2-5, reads DGGITQSPKYLFRKEGQNVTLSCEQNLNHDAMYWYRQDPGQGLRLIYYSQIVNDFQKGDIAEGYSVSREKKESFPLTVTSAQKNPTAFYLCASGYGLAGSQETQYFGPGTRLLVL.

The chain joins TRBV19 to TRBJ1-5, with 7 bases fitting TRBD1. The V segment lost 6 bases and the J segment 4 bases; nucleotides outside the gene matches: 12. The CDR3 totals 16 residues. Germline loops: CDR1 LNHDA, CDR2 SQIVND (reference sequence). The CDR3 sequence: CASRQSPGQKNQPQHF. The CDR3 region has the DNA TGTGCCAGTAGACAATCTCCGGGACAGAAGAATCAGCCCCAGCATTTT.

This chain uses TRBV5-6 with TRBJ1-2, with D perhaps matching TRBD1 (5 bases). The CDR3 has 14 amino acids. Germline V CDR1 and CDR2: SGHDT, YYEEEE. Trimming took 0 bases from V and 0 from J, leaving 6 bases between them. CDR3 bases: TGTGCCAGCAGCTTGGCCAGGGCTAACTATGGCTACACCTTC. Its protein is CASSLARANYGYTF.

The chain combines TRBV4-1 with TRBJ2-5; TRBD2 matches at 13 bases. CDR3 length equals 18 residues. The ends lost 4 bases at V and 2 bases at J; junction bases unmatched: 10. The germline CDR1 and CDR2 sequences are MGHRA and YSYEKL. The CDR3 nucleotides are TGCGCCAGCAGCCCCGCCGGACTAGCGGGAGTGGGTCAAGAGACCCAGTACTTC. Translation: CASSPAGLAGVGQETQYF.

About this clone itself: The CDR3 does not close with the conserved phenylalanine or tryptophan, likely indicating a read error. The CDR3 bases are TGCAGCTCTGGACCTAAGGGGAACTATGTCTACACCCTC. It codes for CSSGPKGNYVYTL. The chain recombines TRBV29-1 with TRBJ1-2; maybe TRBD1 (5 bases). In germline, CDR1 is SQVTM, CDR2 ANQGSEA. The CDR3 consists of 13 residues.

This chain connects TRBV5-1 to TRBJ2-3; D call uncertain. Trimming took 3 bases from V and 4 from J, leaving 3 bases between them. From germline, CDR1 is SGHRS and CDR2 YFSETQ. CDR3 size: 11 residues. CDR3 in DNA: TGCGCCAGCAGCTCAGCAGATACGCAGTATTTT. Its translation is CASSSADTQYF.

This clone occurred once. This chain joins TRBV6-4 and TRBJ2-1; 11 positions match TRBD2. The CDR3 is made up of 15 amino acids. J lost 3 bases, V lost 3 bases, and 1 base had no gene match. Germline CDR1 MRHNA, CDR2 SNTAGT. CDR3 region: CASSETSGGYNEQFF. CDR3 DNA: TGTGCCAGCAGTGAAACTAGCGGGGGCTACAATGAGCAGTTCTTC.

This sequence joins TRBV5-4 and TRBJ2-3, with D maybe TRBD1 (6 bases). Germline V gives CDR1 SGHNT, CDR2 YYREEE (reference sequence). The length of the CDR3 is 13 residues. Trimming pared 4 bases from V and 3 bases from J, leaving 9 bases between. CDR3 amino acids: CASSRDRTDTQYF. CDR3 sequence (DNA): TGTGCCAGCAGCCGAGACAGGACAGATACGCAGTATTTT.

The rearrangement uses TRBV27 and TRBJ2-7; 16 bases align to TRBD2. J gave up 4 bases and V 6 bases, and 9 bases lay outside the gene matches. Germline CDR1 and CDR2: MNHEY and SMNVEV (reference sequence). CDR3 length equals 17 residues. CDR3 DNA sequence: TGTGCCAGCAGCCCCGGGACTAGCGGGGGGGCCCATTACGAGCAGTACTTC. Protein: CASSPGTSGGAHYEQYF.

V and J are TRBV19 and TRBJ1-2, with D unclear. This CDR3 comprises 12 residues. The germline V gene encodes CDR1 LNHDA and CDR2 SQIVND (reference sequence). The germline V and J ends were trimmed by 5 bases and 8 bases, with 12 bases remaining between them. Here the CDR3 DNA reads TGTGCCAGTAGTCCCCGGGGAGCAGGCTACACCTTC. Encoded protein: CASSPRGAGYTF. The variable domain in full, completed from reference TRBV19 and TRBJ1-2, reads DGGITQSPKYLFRKEGQNVTLSCEQNLNHDAMYWYRQDPGQGLRLIYYSQIVNDFQKGDIAEGYSVSREKKESFPLTVTSAQKNPTAFYLCASSPRGAGYTFGSGTRLTVV.

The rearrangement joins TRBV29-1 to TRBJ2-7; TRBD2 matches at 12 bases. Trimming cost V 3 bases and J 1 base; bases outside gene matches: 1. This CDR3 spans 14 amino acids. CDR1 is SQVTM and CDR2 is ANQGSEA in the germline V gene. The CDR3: CSVDGLAGSYEQYF. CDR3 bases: TGCAGCGTTGATGGACTAGCGGGATCCTACGAGCAGTACTTC.

CDR3 residues: CAISASYGAGGRSTDTQYF. In nucleotides, the CDR3 is TGTGCCATCAGTGCTTCTTACGGAGCGGGGGGAAGGAGCACAGATACGCAGTATTTT. The chain couples TRBV10-3 to TRBJ2-3; 9 bases are shared with TRBD2. The CDR3 extends over 19 amino acids. V gave up 4 bases and J gave up 0 bases; unmatched junction bases: 14. Looked up from germline, CDR1 is ENHRY and CDR2 is SYGVKD.

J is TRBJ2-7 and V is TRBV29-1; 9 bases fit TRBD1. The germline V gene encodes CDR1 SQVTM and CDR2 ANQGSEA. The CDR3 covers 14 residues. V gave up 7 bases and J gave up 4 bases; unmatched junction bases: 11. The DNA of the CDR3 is TGCAGCGCCCGAACCGGGACAGGGCTGTACGAGCAGTACTTC. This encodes CSARTGTGLYEQYF.

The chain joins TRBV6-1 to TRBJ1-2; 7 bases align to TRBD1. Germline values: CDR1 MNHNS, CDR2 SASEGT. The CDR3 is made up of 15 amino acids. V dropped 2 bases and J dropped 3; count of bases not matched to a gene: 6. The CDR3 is CASSESLQGYYGYTF. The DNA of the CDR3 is TGTGCCAGCAGTGAAAGCTTACAGGGGTACTATGGCTACACCTTC.

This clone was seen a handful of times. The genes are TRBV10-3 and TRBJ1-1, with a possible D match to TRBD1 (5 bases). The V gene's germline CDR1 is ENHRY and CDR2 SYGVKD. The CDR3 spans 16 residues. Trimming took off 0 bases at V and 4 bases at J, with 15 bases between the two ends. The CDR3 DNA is TGTGCCATCAGTGAGTCTTTTCCGGGGGAAGGCACTGAAGCTTTCTTT. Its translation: CAISESFPGEGTEAFF.

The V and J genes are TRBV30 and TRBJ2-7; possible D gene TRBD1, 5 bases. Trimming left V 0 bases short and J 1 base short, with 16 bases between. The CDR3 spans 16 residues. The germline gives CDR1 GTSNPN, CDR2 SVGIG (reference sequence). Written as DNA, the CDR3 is TGTGCCTGGAGTGTAATGGGCAGGGCGATATCCTACGAGCAGTACGTC. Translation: CAWSVMGRAISYEQYV.

The CDR3 sequence is CSALTGNGYTF. CDR3 sequence (DNA): TGCAGCGCTTTGACAGGGAATGGCTACACCTTC. The genes are TRBV29-1 and TRBJ1-2; 7 bases align to TRBD1. Unmatched junction bases numbered 5, after V lost 7 bases and J lost 6 bases. Germline V lookup: CDR1 SQVTM, CDR2 ANQGSEA. The CDR3 is made up of 11 amino acids.